Listed below are T cell receptor beta chains from one sample, sequenced in a study of control samples from healthy donors and cancer patients. The repertoire was sequenced with immunoSEQ multiplex PCR; TCRdb's copy has only in-frame clones and lacks some. The repertoire includes tens of thousands of clones, under 95% of them detected once, and over 1% sits in the top ten. The source material was PBMCs. The receptors were sampled from a woman aged 40 to 50 with lung cancer. CDR3s include the opening cysteine and the closing phenylalanine or tryptophan. Where a row states a size, it is once, few, many or the class of an expanded clone; other rows omit it.

NA TRBV18 CASSPIRGEKLFF
NA TRBV19 CASRTGGNEQFF
NA TRBV24-1 CATSDWAATGGAGGELFF
NA TRBV6-1 CASSERGGTDTQYF
NA TRBV5-6 CASSLLDRDGVAQYF
NA TRBV19 CASSMAPTLAGYTF
once TRBV6-5 CASTQGQGADYGYTF
few TRBV6-2/TRBV6-3 CASSPAGGRTEAFF
NA TRBV7-8 CASSSSGGGYTF
NA TRBV10-1 CASSESSTMDTQYF
NA TRBV7-3 CASSPGLPEYNEQFF
NA TRBV7-6 CASSPRDSSYNEQFF
NA TRBV5-4 CASSLGPGQGVYNEQFF
NA TRBV4-1 CASSHPRDRGDNEQFF
NA TRBV18 CASSPAGQGTTGANVLTF
once TRBV11-3 CASSTGTGATQYF
NA TRBV3-1/TRBV3-2 CASSLLGVSGGGHTQYF
NA TRBV4-1 CASSQEGQGARNGYTF